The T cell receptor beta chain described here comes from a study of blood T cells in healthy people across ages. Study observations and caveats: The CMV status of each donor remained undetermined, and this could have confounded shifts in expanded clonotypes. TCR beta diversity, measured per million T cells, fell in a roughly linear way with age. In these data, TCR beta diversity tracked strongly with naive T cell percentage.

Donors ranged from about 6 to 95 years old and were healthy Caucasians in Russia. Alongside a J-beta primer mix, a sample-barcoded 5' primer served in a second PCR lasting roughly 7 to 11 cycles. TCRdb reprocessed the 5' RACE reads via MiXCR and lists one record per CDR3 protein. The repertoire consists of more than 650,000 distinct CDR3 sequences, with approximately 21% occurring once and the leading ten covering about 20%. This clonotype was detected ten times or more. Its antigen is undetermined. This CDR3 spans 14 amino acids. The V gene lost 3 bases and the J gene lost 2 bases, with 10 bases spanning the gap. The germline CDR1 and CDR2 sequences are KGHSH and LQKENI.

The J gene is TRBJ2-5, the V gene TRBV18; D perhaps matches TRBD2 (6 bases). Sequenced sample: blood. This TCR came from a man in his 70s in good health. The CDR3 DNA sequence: TGTGCCAGCTCACCGGACGGGACTCAAGAGACCCAGTACTTC. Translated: CASSPDGTQETQYF.